The entry below gives a single T cell receptor beta chain sequence along with its context. Its antigen is undetermined. The V gene's germline CDR1 is MGHRA and CDR2 YSYEKL. The V and J ends lost 1 base and 5 bases respectively, with 12 bases between them. The CDR3 is made up of 15 amino acids. This sample was taken from a study of CD8+CD57+ T cells in acquired aplastic anemia. Study-wide findings and caveats: Levels of CD8+ Simpson's diversity were not significantly distinct in patients versus controls. Diversity was reduced in patient CD8+CD57+ cells relative to total CD4+ and CD8+ pools. Found in both controls and patients were approximately 31 CD8+ CDR3 sequences.

Genomic DNA was employed as the template in profiling TCR beta VDJ and CDR3. A single record per CDR3 protein comes from TCRdb applying MiXCR to the reads. The sample has about 20,000 distinct CDR3 sequences, about 40% seen once. Patients who underwent sequencing had shown CD8+CD57+ cell expansion by flow cytometry. The chain combines TRBV4-1 with TRBJ1-5; TRBD1 might be the D (6 bases). This receptor was taken from a human donor with aplastic anemia. The sequenced sample consisted of CD8+CD57+ T cells sorted from PBMCs. Subset here: bead-enriched CD8+CD57+ effector memory T cells from SAA patients. Here the CDR3 DNA reads TGCGCCAGCAGCCAAGCAGCAGGGGCGGATCAGCCCCAGCATTTT. It is translated as CASSQAAGADQPQHF.